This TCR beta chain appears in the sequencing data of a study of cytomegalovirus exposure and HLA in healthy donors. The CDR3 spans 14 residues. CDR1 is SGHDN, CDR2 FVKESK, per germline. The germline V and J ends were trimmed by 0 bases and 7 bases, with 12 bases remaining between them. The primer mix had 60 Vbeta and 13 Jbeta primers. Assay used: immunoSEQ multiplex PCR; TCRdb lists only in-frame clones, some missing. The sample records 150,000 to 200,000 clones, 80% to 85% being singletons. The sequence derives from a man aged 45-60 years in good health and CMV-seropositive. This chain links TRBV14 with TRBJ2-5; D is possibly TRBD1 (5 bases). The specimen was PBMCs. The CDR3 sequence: CASSQEAGYGTQYF. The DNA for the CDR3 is TGTGCCAGCAGCCAAGAAGCAGGGTACGGGACCCAGTACTTC.